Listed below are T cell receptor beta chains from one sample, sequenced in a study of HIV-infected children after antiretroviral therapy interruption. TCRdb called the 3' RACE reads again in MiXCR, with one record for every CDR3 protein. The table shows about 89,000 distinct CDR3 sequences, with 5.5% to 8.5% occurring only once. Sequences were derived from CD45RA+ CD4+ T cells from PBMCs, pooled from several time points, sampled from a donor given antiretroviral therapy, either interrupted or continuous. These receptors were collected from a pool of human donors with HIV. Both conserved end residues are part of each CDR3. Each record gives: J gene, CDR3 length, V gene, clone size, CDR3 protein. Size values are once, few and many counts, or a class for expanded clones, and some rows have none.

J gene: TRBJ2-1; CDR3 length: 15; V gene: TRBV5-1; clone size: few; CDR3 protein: CASSLTGTSYNEQFF
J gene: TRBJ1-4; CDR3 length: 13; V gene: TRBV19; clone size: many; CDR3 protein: CASSSRPNEKLFF
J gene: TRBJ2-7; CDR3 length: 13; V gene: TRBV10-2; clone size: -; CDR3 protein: CASLGTGSYEQYF
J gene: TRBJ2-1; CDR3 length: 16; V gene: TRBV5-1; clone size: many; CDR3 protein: CASSLAPLAGVNEQFF
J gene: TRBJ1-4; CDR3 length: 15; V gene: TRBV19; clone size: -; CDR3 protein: CASSDEGATNEKLFF
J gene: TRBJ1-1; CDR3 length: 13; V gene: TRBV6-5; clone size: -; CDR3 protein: CASSYSADTEAFF
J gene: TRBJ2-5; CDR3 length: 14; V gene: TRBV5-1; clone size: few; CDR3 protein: CASSSQVHQETQYF
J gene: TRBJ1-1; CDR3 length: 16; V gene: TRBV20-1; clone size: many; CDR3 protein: CSARMTGQGEHTEAFF
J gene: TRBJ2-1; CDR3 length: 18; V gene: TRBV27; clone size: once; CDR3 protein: CASSLRLAGGREYNEQFF
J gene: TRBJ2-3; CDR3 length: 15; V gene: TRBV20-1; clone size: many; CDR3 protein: CSARAPSGDTDTQYF
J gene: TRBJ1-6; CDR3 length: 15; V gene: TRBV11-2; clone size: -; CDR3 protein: CASSLDGHYNSPLHF
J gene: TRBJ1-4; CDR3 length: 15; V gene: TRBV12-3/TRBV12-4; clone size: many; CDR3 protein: CASSPRFGGGEKLFF
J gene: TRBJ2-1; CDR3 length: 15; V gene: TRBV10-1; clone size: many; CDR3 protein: CASSEWDISYNEQFF
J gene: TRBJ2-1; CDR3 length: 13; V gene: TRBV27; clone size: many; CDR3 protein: CASSSFQTNEQFF
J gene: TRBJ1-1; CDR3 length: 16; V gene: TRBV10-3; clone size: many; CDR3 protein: CAIKGGPGMQSAEAFF
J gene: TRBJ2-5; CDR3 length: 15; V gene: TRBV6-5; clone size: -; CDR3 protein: CASRDPGLGRETQYF
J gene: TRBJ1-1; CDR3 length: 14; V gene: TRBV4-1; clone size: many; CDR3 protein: CASSQVLLNTEAFF
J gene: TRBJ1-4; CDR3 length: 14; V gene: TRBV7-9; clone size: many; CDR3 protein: CASSFTGGREKLFF
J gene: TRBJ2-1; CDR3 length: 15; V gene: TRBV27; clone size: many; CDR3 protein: CASSRTGALNNEQFF
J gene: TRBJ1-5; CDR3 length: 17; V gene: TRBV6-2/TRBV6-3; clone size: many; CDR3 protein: CASSYSTRTYSNQPQHF
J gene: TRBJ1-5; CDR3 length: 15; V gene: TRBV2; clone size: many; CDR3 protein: CASSEATTVSQPQHF
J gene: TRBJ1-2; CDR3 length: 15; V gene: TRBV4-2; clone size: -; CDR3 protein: CASSQEFRRAGHCTF
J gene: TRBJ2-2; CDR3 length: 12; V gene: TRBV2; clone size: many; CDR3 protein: CASTGIRGELFF
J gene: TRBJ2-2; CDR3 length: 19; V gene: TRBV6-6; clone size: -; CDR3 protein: CASRWDRGNKPIPPRELFF
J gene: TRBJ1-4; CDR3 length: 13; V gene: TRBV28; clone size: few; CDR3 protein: CATSGQNDEKLFF
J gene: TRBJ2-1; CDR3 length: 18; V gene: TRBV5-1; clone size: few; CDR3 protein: CASSTRRGLAGSYNEQFF
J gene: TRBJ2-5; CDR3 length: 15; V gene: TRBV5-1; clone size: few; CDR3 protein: CASSLVPAAQETQYF
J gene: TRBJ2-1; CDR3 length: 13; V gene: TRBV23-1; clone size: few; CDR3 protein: CASTFRAGNEQFF
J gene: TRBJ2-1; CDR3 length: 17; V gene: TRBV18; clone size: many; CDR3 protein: CASSPNAGPGSYNEQFF
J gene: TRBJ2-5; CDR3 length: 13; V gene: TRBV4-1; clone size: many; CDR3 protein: CASSQGLQETQYF
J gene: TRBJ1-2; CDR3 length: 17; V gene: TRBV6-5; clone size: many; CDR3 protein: CASSYSRTLDSPYGYTF
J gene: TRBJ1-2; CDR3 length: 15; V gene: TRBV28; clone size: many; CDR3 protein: CASRTHRGQPYGYTF
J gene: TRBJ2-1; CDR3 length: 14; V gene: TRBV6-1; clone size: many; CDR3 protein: CASSPEGWGGMLFF
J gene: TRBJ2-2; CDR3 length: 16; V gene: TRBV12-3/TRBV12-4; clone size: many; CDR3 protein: CASSFLVTGDTGELFF
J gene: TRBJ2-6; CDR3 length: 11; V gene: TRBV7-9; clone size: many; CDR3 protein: CASSLGEVLTF
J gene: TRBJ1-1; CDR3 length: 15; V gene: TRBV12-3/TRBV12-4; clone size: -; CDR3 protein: CASSFLDGRFTEAFF
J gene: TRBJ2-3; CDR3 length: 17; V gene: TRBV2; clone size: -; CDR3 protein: CASSEGLAGTSTDTQYF